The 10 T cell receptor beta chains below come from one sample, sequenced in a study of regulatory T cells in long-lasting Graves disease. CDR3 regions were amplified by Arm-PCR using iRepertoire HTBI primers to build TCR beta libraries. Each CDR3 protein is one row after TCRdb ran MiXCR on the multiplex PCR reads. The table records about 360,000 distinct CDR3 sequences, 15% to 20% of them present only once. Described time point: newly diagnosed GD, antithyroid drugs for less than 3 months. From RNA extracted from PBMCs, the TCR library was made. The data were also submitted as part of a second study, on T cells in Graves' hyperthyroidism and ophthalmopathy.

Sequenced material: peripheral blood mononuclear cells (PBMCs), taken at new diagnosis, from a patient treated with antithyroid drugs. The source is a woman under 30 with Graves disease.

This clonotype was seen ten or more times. For the CDR3, the DNA is TGTGCCAGCAGCCAACTCGCGGGGTCGGCCCAGTACTTC. This sequence encodes CASSQLAGSAQYF. The chain combines TRBV3-1 with TRBJ2-5; the D gene is possibly TRBD2 (6 bases). The germline V gene has CDR1 LGHDT and CDR2 YNNKEL (reference sequence). The CDR3 is 13 amino acids. V was trimmed by 2 bases and J by 9 bases, leaving 13 bases between them.

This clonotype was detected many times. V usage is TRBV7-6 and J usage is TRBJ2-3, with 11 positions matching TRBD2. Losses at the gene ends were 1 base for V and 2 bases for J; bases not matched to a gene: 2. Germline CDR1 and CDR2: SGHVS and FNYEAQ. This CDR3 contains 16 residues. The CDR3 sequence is CASSLVAGGVTDTQYF. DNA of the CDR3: TGTGCCAGCAGCTTAGTAGCGGGAGGGGTCACAGATACGCAGTATTTT.

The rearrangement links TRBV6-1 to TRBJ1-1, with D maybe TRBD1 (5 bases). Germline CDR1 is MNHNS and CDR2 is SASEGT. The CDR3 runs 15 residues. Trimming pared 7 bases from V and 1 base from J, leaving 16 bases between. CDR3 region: CASTGSGGGNTEAFF. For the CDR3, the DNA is TGTGCCAGCACAGGGTCCGGTGGAGGGAACACTGAAGCTTTCTTT.

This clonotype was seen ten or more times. The CDR3 region is CASSPGLQETQYF. The CDR3 DNA reads as TGTGCCAGCAGCCCCGGACTACAAGAGACCCAGTACTTC. The chain recombines TRBV18 with TRBJ2-5; possibly TRBD2 for D (6 bases). The CDR3 is 13 residues long. The V gene's germline CDR1 is KGHSH and CDR2 LQKENI. The ends were cut back, 8 bases at V and 2 bases at J, with 12 bases in the middle.

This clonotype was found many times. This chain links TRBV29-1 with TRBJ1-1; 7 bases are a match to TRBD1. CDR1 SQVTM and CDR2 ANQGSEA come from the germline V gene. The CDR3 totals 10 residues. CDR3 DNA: TGCAGACAGGGGAGCACTGAAGCTTTCTTT. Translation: CRQGSTEAFF.

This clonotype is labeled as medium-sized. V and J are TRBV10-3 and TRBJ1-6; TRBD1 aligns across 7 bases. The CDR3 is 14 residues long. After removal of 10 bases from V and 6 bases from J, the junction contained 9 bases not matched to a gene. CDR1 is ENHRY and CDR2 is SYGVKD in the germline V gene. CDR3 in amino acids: CATTGYDGNSPLHF. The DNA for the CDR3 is TGTGCCACGACAGGGTATGATGGTAATTCACCCCTCCACTTT.

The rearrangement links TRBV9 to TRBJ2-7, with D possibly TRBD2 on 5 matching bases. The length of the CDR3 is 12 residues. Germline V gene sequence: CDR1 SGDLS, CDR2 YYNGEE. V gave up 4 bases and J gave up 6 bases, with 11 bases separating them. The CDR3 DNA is TGTGCCAGCAGCAACTCGGGGATCGAGCAGTACTTC. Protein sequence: CASSNSGIEQYF.

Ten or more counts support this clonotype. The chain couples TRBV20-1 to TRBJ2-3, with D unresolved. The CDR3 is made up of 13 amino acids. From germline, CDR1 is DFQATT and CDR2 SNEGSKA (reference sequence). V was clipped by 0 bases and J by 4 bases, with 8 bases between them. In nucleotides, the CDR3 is TGCAGTGCTAGAGATACTTTTTCAGATACGCAGTATTTT. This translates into CSARDTFSDTQYF.

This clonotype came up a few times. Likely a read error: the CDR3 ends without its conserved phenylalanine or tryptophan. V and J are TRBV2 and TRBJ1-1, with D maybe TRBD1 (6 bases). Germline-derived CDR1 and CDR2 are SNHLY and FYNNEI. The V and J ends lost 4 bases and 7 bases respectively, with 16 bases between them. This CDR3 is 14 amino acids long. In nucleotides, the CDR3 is TGTGCCAGCAGTGCGCCAAGGGGGGCAGGTGAAGCTTTCCTT. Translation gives CASSAPRGAGEAFL.

The CDR3 spells CASLKGNTEAFF. CDR3 DNA sequence: TGTGCCAGCCTTAAGGGGAACACTGAAGCTTTCTTT. This sequence joins TRBV7-9 and TRBJ1-1; D gene unclear. The CDR3 runs 12 residues. Trimming took off 8 bases at V and 1 base at J, with 8 bases between the two ends. CDR1 is SEHNR and CDR2 is FQNEAQ in the germline V gene (reference sequence).